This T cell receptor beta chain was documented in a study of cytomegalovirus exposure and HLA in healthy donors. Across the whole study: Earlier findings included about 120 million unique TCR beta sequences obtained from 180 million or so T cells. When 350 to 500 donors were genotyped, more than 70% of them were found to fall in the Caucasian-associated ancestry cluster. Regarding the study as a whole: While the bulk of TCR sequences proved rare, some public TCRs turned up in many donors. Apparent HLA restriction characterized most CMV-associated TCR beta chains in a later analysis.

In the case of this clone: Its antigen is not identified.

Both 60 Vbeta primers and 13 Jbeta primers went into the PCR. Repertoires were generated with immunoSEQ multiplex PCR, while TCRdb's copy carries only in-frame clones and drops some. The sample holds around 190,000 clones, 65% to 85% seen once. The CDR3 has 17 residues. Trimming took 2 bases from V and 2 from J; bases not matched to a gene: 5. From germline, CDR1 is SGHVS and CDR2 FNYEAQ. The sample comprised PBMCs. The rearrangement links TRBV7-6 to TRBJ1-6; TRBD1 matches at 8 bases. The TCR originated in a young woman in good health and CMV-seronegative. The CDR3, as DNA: TGTGCCAGCAGCTTAACTGGACAGGGACCCTATAATTCACCCCTCCACTTT. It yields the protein CASSLTGQGPYNSPLHF.